This T cell receptor (beta chain) was recovered during a study of shared clonotypes between healthy human individuals. The run depth of the assay was deep. Each subset's genomic DNA was split evenly across several immunoSEQ plates. TCRdb's copy holds only in-frame clones and misses some; the assay was immunoSEQ multiplex PCR. The data contain some 380,000 clones, 90% to 97% of them seen just once; the ten biggest clones take up less than 0.35%. Notes on the study in general: The diversity represented, both genetic and in exposure history, was limited by few donors.

The donor population consisted of healthy HIV-negative adults with no recent acute infections or vaccinations. Between the trimmed V and J ends, which lost 3 bases and 4 bases, there was a span of 11 bases. This CDR3 has 13 amino acids. From germline, CDR1 is SGHKS and CDR2 YYEKEE (reference sequence). In regard to this clone: Its antigen is undetermined.

The sequencing input was memory CD8+ T cells sorted from blood. Subset defined: CD45RO+ cells pooled with CCR7-negative TemRA cells. The TCR was taken from a man between 25 and 39 years old in good health. The rearrangement joins TRBV5-5 to TRBJ2-7; D ambiguous. The CDR3 reads CASSSWTEYEQYF. Written as DNA, the CDR3 is TGTGCCAGCAGCTCCTGGACGGAGTACGAGCAGTACTTC.